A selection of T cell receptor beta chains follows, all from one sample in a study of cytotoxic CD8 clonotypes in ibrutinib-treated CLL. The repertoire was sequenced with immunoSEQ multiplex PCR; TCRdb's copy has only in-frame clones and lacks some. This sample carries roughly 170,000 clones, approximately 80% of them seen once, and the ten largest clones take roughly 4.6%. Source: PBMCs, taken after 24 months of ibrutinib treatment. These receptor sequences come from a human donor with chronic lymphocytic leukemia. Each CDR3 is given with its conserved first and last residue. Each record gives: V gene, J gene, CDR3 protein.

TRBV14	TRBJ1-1	CASSQALITGSGNTEAFF
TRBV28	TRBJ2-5	CASSLSGTSPQETQYF
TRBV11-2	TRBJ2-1	CASSHGLAGDEQFF
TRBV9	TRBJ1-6	CASSVEDNSPLHF
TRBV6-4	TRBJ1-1	CASRAEGGNTEAFF
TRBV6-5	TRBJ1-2	CASSYARGTRGYTF
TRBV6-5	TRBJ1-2	CASSVDSRYGYTF
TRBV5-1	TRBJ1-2	CASSPSGVGYTF
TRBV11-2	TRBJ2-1	CASSFSYYNEQFF
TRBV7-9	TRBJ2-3	CASSLNGISTDTQYF
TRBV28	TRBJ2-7	CASSFPPRYEQYF
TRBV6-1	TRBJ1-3	CASRRMDSGNTIYF
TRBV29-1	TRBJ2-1	CSVDWGAAAEQFF
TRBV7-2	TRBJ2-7	CASSSTRYQVSEQYF
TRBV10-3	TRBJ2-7	CAIRFGREQYF
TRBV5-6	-	CASSLVESSSYEQYF
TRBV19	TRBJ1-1	CASSISGQGMDAFF
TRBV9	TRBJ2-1	CASTVLGTSNEQFF
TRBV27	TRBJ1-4	CASRPPGQGRGNEKLFF
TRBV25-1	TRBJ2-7	CASSVGLAGPIRSYEQYF
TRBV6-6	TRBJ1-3	CASRTGPGNTIYF
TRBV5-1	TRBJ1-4	CASSFGYEKLFF
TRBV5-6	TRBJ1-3	CASSFQNTQGNTIYF
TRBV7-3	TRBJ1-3	CASSLGPMGPGNTIYF
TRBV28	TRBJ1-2	CASAFSGGANYGYTF
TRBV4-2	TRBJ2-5	CASSQDWSGRETQYF
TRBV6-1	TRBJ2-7	CASRPGTGGTYEQYF
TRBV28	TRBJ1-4	CASSLMDRDEKLFF
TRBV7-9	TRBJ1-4	CASRQTGSNEKLFF
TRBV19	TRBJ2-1	CASSPGTLKRSYNEQFF
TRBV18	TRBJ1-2	CASSQNIQGNGYTF
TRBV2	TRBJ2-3	CASSEADIAGGTSGDTQYF
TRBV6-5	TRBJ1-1	CASSIYRTTEAFF
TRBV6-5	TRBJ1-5	CASSSSRWGNQPQHF
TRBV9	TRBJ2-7	CAISDRGKRTYEQYF
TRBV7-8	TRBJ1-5	CASSFPQGGQPQHF
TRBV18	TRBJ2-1	CASSPGQGFENEQFF
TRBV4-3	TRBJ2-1	CASGNLAGVGYNEQFF
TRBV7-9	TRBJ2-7	CASSLAAGVPAEQYF
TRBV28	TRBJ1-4	CATGTPKATNEKLFF
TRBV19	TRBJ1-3	CASSISGSYGNTIYF
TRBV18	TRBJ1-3	CASSPPRGSGNTIYF
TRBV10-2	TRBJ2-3	CASSDPTGGDTQYF
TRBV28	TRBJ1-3	CASSLGQNTIYF
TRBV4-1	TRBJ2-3	CASSQNWGSSTDTQYF
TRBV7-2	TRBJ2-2	CASSPRAGGANTGELFF
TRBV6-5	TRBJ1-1	CASSPQQGQNTEAFF
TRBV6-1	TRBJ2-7	CASSVYWQGSSYEQYF
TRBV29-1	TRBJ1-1	CSVTGDGTGGRRGEAFF
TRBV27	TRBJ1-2	CASSLGRGQDGYTF
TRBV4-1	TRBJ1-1	CASSQPEAQGPTEAFF
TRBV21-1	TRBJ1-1	CASSKQGTEAFF
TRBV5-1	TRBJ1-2	CASSWFADPYGYTF
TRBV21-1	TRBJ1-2	CASKAGVTYGYTF
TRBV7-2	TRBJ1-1	CASSLDRTLGTEAFF
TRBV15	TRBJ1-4	CATSRDLDSLGEKLFF
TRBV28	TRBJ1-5	CASSLPGQRDQPQHF